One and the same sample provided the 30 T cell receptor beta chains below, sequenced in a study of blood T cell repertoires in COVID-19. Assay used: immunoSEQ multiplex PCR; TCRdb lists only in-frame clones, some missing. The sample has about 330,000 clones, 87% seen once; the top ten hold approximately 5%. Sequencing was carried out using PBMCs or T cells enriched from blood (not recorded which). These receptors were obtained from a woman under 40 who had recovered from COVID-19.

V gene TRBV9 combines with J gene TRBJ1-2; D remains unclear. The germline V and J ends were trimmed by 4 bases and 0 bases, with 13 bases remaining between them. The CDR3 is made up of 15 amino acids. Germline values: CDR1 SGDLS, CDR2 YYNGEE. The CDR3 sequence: CASSSSGLANYGYTF. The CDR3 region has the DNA TGTGCCAGCAGCTCGTCCGGTCTAGCTAACTATGGCTACACCTTC.

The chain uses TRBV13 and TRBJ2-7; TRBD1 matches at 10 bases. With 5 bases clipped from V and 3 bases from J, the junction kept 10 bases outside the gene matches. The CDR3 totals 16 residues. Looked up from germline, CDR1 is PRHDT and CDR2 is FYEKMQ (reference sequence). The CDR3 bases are TGTGCCAGCAGCGTAACGCCGGGACAGGGGCGCTACGAGCAGTACTTC. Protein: CASSVTPGQGRYEQYF.

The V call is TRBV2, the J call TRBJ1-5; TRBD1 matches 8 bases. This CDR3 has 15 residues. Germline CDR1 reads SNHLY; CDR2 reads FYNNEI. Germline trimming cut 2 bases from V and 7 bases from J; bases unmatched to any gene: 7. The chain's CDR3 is CASSEWGPGGQPQHF. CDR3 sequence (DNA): TGTGCCAGCAGTGAATGGGGGCCAGGGGGCCAGCCCCAGCATTTT.

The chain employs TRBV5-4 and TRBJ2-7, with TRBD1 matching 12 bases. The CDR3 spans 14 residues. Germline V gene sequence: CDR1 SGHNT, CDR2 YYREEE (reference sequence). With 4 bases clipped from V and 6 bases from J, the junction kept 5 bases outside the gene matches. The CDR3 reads CASSPGTGGAEQYF. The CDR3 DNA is TGTGCCAGCAGCCCGGGGACAGGGGGCGCCGAGCAGTACTTC.

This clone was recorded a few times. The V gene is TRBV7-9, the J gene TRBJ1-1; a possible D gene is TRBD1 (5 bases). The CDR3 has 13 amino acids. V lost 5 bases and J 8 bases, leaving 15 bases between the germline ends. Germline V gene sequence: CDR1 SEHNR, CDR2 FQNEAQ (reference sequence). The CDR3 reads CASSPRTIQEAFF. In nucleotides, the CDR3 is TGTGCCAGCAGCCCTCGGACAATACAGGAAGCTTTCTTT.

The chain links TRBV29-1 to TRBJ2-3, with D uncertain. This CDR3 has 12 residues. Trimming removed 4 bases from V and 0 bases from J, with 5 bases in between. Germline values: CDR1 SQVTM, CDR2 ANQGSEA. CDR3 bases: TGCAGCGTTGTCCCAAGCACAGATACGCAGTATTTT. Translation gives CSVVPSTDTQYF.

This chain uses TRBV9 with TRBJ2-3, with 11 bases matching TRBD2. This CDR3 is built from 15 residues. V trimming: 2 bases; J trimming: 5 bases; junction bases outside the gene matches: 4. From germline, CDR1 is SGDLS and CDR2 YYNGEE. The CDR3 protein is CASSVSGGAIDTQYF. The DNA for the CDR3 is TGTGCCAGCAGCGTTAGCGGGGGGGCGATAGATACGCAGTATTTT.

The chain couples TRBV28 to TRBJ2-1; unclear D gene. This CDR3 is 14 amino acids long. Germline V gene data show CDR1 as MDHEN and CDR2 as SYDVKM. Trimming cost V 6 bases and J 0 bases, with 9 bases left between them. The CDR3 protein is CASSRPGSYNEQFF. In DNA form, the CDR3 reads TGTGCCAGCAGCCGTCCGGGCTCCTACAATGAGCAGTTCTTC.

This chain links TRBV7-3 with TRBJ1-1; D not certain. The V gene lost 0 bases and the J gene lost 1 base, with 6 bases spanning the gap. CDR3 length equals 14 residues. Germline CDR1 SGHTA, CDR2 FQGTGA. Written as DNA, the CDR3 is TGTGCCAGCAGCTTAACGGGAGAGAACACTGAAGCTTTCTTT. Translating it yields CASSLTGENTEAFF.

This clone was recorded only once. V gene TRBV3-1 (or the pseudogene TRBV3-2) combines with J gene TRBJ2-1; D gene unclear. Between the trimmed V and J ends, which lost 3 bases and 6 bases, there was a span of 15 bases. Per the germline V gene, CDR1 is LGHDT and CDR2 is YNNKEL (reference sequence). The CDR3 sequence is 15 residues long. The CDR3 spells CASSHLPDSPNEQFF. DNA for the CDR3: TGTGCCAGCAGCCATCTTCCAGATTCGCCCAATGAGCAGTTCTTC.

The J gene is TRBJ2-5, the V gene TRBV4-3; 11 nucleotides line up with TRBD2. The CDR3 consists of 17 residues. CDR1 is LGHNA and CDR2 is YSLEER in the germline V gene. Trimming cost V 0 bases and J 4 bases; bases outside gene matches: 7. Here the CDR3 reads CASSQEVTSGARETQYF. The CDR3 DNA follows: TGCGCCAGCAGCCAAGAAGTGACTAGCGGGGCCCGAGAGACCCAGTACTTC.

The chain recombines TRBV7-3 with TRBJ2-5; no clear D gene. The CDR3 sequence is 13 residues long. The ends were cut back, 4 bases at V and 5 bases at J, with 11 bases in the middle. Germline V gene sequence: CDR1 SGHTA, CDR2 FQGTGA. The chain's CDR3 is CASSSQHWETQYF. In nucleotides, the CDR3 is TGTGCCAGCAGCTCCCAACATTGGGAGACCCAGTACTTC.

The CDR3 region has the DNA TGTGCCAGCAACTTAGCGGGGTCCACAGATACGCAGTATTTT. Residues: CASNLAGSTDTQYF. The rearrangement links TRBV2 to TRBJ2-3; TRBD2 agrees at 8 bases. The CDR3 length is 14 residues. Germline V gene lookup returns CDR1 SNHLY and CDR2 FYNNEI. The junction had 5 bases not matched to a gene; V was cut back by 7 bases and J by 2 bases.

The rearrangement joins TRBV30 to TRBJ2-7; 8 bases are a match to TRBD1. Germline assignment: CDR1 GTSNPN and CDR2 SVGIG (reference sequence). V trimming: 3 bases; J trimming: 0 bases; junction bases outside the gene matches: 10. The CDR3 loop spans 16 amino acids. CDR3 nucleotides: TGTGCCTGGAGCTCCGGACAGGGAAAAAGCTCCTACGAGCAGTACTTC. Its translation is CAWSSGQGKSSYEQYF.

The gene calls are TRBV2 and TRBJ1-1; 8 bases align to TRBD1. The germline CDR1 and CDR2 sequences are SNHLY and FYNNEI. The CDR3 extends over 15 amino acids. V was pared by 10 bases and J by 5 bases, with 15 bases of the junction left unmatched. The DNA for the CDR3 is TGTGCCACCCTGGAGGGGGACAGGTGGGGAACTGAAGCTTTCTTT. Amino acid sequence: CATLEGDRWGTEAFF.

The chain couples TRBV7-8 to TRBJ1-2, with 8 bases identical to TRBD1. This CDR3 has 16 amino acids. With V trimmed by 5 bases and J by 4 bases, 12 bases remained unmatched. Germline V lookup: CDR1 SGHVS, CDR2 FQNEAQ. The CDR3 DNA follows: TGTGCCAGCAGCCCCTCCCGGGACAGGACTCGCTATGGCTACACCTTC. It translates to CASSPSRDRTRYGYTF.

The CDR3 is CASSLAGQGKTGELFF. In DNA, the CDR3 is TGTGCCAGCAGCTTAGCGGGACAGGGGAAGACCGGGGAGCTGTTTTTT. This rearrangement joins TRBV7-9 to TRBJ2-2; the match to TRBD1 covers 10 bases. The junction had 3 bases not matched to a gene; V was cut back by 0 bases and J by 5 bases. CDR1 and CDR2 (germline): SEHNR, FQNEAQ (reference sequence). CDR3 size: 16 residues. Complete variable domain (other parts from reference TRBV7-9 and TRBJ2-2): DTGVSQNPRHKITKRGQNVTFRCDPISEHNRLYWYRQTLGQGPEFLTYFQNEAQLEKSRLLSDRFSAERPKGSFSTLEIQRTEQGDSAMYLCASSLAGQGKTGELFFGEGSRLTVL.

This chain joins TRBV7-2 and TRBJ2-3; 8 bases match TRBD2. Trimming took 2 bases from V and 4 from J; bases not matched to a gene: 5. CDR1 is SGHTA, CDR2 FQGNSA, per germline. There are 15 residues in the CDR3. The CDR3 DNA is TGTGCCAGCAGCTTAACGCGGGGGGCGGCAGATACGCAGTATTTT. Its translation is CASSLTRGAADTQYF. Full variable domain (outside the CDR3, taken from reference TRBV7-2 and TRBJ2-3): GAGVSQSPSNKVTEKGKDVELRCDPISGHTALYWYRQSLGQGLEFLIYFQGNSAPDKSGLPSDRFSAERTGGSVSTLTIQRTQQEDSAVYLCASSLTRGAADTQYFGPGTRLTVL.

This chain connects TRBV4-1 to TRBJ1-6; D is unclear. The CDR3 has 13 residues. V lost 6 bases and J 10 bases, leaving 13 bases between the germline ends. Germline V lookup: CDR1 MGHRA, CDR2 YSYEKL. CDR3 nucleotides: TGCGCCAGCAGGAGGCAAGAAAACTCACCCCTCCACTTT. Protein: CASRRQENSPLHF.

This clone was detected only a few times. The DNA for the CDR3 is TGTGCCTGGAGTGCCCGACGGACAGTTCAGAACACTGAAGCTTTCTTT. Its protein product is CAWSARRTVQNTEAFF. The chain couples TRBV30 to TRBJ1-1, with D perhaps TRBD1 (6 bases). Trimming shortened V by 1 base and J by 1 base, and 16 bases separated the two germline ends. The germline V gene has CDR1 GTSNPN and CDR2 SVGIG (reference sequence). CDR3 length: 16 residues. The full variable domain, in which reference TRBV30 and TRBJ1-1 provide the parts outside the CDR3, is SQTIHQWPATLVQPVGSPLSLECTVEGTSNPNLYWYRQAAGRGLQLLFYSVGIGQISSEVPQNLSASRPQDRQFILSSKKLLLSDSGFYLCAWSARRTVQNTEAFFGQGTRLTVV.

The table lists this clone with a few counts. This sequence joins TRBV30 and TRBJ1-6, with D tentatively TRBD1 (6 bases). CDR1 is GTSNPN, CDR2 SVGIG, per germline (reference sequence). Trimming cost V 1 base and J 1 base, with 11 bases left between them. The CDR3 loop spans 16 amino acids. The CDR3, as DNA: TGTGCCTGGAGTGCCGACAGGCGTTCCTATAATTCACCCCTCCACTTT. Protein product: CAWSADRRSYNSPLHF.

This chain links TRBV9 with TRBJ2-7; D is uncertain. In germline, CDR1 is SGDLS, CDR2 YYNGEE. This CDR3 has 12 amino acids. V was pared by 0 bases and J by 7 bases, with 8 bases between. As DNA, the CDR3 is TGTGCCAGCAGCGTAGATGCAGGAGAGCAGTACTTC. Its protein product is CASSVDAGEQYF.

CDR3 coding DNA: TGTGCCAGCAGTCCCTATTCTGAGCAGTTCTTC. It codes for CASSPYSEQFF. The chain has TRBV2 and TRBJ2-1; D not certain. The CDR3 has 11 residues. Germline V gene lookup returns CDR1 SNHLY and CDR2 FYNNEI. Trimming cost V 5 bases and J 9 bases, with 8 bases left between them. Complete variable domain (other parts from reference TRBV2 and TRBJ2-1): EPEVTQTPSHQVTQMGQEVILRCVPISNHLYFYWYRQILGQKVEFLVSFYNNEISEKSEIFDDQFSVERPDGSNFTLKIRSTKLEDSAMYFCASSPYSEQFFGPGTRLTVL.

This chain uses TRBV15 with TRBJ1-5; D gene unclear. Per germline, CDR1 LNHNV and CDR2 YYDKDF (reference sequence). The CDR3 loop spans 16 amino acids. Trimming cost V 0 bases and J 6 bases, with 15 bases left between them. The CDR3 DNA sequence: TGTGCCACCAGCAGAGATCTCCCAGCCGGGAGTCAGCCCCAGCATTTT. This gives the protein CATSRDLPAGSQPQHF.

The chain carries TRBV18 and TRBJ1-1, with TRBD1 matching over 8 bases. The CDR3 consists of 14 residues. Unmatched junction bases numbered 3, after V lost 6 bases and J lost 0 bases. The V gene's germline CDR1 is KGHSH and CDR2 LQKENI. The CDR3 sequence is CASSRTGMNTEAFF. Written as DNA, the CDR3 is TGTGCCAGCTCTCGGACAGGGATGAACACTGAAGCTTTCTTT.

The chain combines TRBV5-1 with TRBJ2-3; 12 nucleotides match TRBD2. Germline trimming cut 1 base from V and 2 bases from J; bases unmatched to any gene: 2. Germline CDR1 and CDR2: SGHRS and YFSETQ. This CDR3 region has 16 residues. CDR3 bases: TGCGCCAGCAGCTTGACTAGCGGGGGGTCCACAGATACGCAGTATTTT. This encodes CASSLTSGGSTDTQYF.

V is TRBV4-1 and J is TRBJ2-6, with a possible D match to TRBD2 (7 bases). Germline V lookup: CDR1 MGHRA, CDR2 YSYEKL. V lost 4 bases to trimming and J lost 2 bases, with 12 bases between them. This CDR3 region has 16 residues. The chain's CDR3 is CASSLGGGPGANVLTF. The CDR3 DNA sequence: TGCGCCAGCAGCCTTGGGGGGGGCCCTGGGGCCAACGTCCTGACTTTC.

This CDR3 is CASSVTGDYTEAFF. Here the CDR3 DNA reads TGTGCCAGCAGCGTAACCGGGGACTACACTGAAGCTTTCTTT. The chain has TRBV5-4 and TRBJ1-1; possibly TRBD1 for D (5 bases). V gave up 4 bases and J gave up 3 bases, with 13 bases separating them. Germline CDR1 is SGHNT and CDR2 is YYREEE (reference sequence). This CDR3 has 14 amino acids.

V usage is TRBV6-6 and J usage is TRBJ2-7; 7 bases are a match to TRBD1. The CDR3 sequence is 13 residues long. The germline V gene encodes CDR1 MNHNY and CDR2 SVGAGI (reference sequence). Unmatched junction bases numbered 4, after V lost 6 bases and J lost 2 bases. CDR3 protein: CASRSGTAYEQYF. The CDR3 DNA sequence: TGTGCCAGCAGGTCCGGGACAGCCTACGAGCAGTACTTC.

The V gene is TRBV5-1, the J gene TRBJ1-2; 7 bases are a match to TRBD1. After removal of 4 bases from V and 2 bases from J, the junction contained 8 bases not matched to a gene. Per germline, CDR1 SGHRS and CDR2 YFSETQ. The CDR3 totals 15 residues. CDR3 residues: CASSPSGGGNYGYTF. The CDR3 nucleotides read TGCGCCAGCAGCCCGAGCGGAGGGGGCAACTATGGCTACACCTTC.